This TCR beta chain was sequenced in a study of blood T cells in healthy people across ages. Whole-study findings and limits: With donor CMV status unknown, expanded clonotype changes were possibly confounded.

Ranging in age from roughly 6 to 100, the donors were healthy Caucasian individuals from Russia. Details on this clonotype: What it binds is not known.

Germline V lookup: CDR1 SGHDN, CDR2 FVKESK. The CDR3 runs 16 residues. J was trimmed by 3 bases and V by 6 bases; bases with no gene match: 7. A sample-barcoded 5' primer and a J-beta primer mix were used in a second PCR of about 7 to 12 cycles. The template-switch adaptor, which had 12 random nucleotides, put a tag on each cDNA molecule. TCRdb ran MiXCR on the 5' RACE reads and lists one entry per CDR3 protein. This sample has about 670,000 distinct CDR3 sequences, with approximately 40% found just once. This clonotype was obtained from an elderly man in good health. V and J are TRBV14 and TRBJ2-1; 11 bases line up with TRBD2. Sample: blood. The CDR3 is CASRRTLAGGYNEQFF. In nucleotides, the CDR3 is TGTGCCAGCAGGCGAACGCTAGCGGGGGGCTACAATGAGCAGTTCTTC.